This TCR beta chain was captured by sequencing in a study of control samples from healthy donors and cancer patients. Data came from immunoSEQ multiplex PCR; TCRdb stores just in-frame clones and leaves some out. The sample includes around 160,000 clones, approximately 94% of them seen just once. The ends lost 4 bases at V and 2 bases at J; junction bases unmatched: 6. Germline CDR1 is MDHEN and CDR2 is SYDVKM. This CDR3 spans 15 amino acids. The material sequenced was blood. V usage is TRBV28 and J usage is TRBJ2-7; 9 positions match TRBD1. The TCR was taken from a man aged 18 to 29 in good health. The CDR3 loop is CASSYGQGTTYEQYF. The CDR3 DNA reads as TGTGCCAGCAGTTACGGACAGGGGACAACCTACGAGCAGTACTTC.